These 13 T cell receptor beta chains originate from one sample sequenced in a study of cytomegalovirus exposure and HLA in healthy donors. Use of 60 Vbeta and 13 Jbeta primers characterized the PCR. Using immunoSEQ multiplex PCR, the repertoire was profiled, and TCRdb retains in-frame clones only, with some absent. The sample has more than 100,000 clones; about 73% are singletons. Input material: PBMCs. The source is a woman in her thirties or forties in good health and CMV-seropositive.

This clone showed up just a few times. V gene TRBV6-5 combines with J gene TRBJ1-6; TRBD1 might be the D (6 bases). Trimming removed 6 bases at V and 7 bases at J, with 16 bases between. Per the germline V gene, CDR1 is MNHEY and CDR2 is SVGAGI. There are 15 residues in the CDR3. This CDR3 is CASSPRQASNSPLHF. Here the CDR3 DNA reads TGTGCCAGCAGCCCTAGACAGGCCTCCAATTCACCCCTCCACTTT.

The CDR3 nucleotides read TGTGCCAGCAGTGAACTCCCAGCGGGGGGGTTGTACCAAGAGACCCAGTACTTC. It specifies CASSELPAGGLYQETQYF. The gene calls are TRBV6-1 and TRBJ2-5; the match to TRBD2 covers 10 bases. V lost 2 bases and J lost 0; bases outside the gene matches: 9. This CDR3 region has 18 residues. In germline, CDR1 is MNHNS, CDR2 SASEGT.

The gene calls are TRBV5-1 and TRBJ2-1, with 9 nucleotides matching TRBD2. Germline V CDR1 and CDR2: SGHRS, YFSETQ. This CDR3 has 16 residues. V trimming: 0 bases; J trimming: 1 base; junction bases outside the gene matches: 2. CDR3 coding DNA: TGCGCCAGCAGCTTGGGTAGCGGGGGTTCCTACAATGAGCAGTTCTTC. This sequence encodes CASSLGSGGSYNEQFF.

The rearrangement links TRBV27 to TRBJ1-1; D perhaps matches TRBD1 (6 bases). V was cut by 5 bases and J by 7 bases, with 14 bases left in between. Germline assignment: CDR1 MNHEY and CDR2 SMNVEV (reference sequence). The CDR3 is 13 amino acids. This CDR3 reads CASSGRTVLEAFF. CDR3 sequence (DNA): TGTGCCAGCAGTGGGCGGACAGTCCTTGAAGCTTTCTTT.

This clone was detected only a few times. The CDR3: CASSLGDTDEQFF. The DNA of the CDR3 is TGTGCCAGCAGCTTGGGGGACACAGATGAGCAGTTCTTC. This chain uses TRBV5-6 with TRBJ2-1; a weak D match, TRBD1 (6 bases). This CDR3 has 13 residues. Trimming removed 0 bases at V and 8 bases at J, with 9 bases between. Germline V gene data show CDR1 as SGHDT and CDR2 as YYEEEE.

This CDR3 is CASRQGDYGYTF. The DNA of the CDR3 is TGTGCCAGCAGACAGGGGGACTATGGCTACACCTTC. The chain couples TRBV6-5 to TRBJ1-2; 8 positions agree with TRBD1. The ends lost 6 bases at V and 3 bases at J; junction bases unmatched: 0. The CDR3 runs to 12 residues. Germline-derived CDR1 and CDR2 are MNHEY and SVGAGI.

The rearrangement uses TRBV29-1 and TRBJ1-6, with D uncertain. Germline CDR1 reads SQVTM; CDR2 reads ANQGSEA. The V gene lost 5 bases and the J gene lost 0 bases, with 8 bases spanning the gap. CDR3 length equals 14 residues. The CDR3 loop is CSVRENSYNSPLHF. CDR3 nucleotide sequence: TGCAGCGTTCGGGAGAACTCCTATAATTCACCCCTCCACTTT.

This sequence joins TRBV9 and TRBJ1-4; 8 nucleotides match TRBD1. The CDR3 runs 15 residues. The V gene's germline CDR1 is SGDLS and CDR2 YYNGEE. Trimming removed 4 bases from V and 4 bases from J; junction bases left unmatched: 6. As DNA, the CDR3 is TGTGCCAGCAGCATTCAGACAGGGGATAATGAAAAACTGTTTTTT. This codes for CASSIQTGDNEKLFF. The full variable domain, with the rest looked up from reference TRBV9 and TRBJ1-4, is DSGVTQTPKHLITATGQRVTLRCSPRSGDLSVYWYQQSLDQGLQFLIQYYNGEERAKGNILERFSAQQFPDLHSELNLSSLELGDSALYFCASSIQTGDNEKLFFGSGTQLSVL.

This chain connects TRBV7-6 to TRBJ2-2; D uncertain. CDR1 is SGHVS, CDR2 FNYEAQ, per germline. The CDR3 length is 12 residues. Trimming left V 6 bases short and J 7 bases short, with 9 bases between. CDR3 amino acids: CASRAGVGELFF. In nucleotides, the CDR3 is TGTGCCAGCAGGGCTGGAGTCGGGGAGCTGTTTTTT.

V usage is TRBV5-1 and J usage is TRBJ2-5; 7 bases fit TRBD1. Per germline, CDR1 SGHRS and CDR2 YFSETQ. The CDR3 loop spans 14 amino acids. J lost 2 bases, V lost 4 bases, and 5 bases had no gene match. DNA of the CDR3: TGCGCCAGCAGCCCGGGGACAGAACAAGAGACCCAGTACTTC. It encodes CASSPGTEQETQYF.

V usage is TRBV9 and J usage is TRBJ2-1; D is unresolved. V lost 0 bases and J 5 bases, leaving 9 bases between the germline ends. CDR1 is SGDLS and CDR2 is YYNGEE in the germline V gene. This CDR3 has 14 amino acids. CDR3 amino acids: CASSVELDNNEQFF. The CDR3 bases are TGTGCCAGCAGCGTAGAGTTAGATAACAATGAGCAGTTCTTC. The full variable domain, in which reference TRBV9 and TRBJ2-1 provide the parts outside the CDR3, is DSGVTQTPKHLITATGQRVTLRCSPRSGDLSVYWYQQSLDQGLQFLIQYYNGEERAKGNILERFSAQQFPDLHSELNLSSLELGDSALYFCASSVELDNNEQFFGPGTRLTVL.

The V gene is TRBV5-1, the J gene TRBJ2-1, with D unclear. The CDR3 loop spans 17 amino acids. Germline-derived CDR1 and CDR2 are SGHRS and YFSETQ. The germline V and J ends were trimmed by 0 bases and 0 bases, with 13 bases remaining between them. In nucleotides, the CDR3 is TGCGCCAGCAGCTTGGAATCGCCTTCCTACTCCTACAATGAGCAGTTCTTC. It specifies CASSLESPSYSYNEQFF. Based on the CDR3 plus reference TRBV5-1 and TRBJ2-1, the full variable domain is KAGVTQTPRYLIKTRGQQVTLSCSPISGHRSVSWYQQTPGQGLQFLFEYFSETQRNKGNFPGRFSGRQFSNSRSEMNVSTLELGDSALYLCASSLESPSYSYNEQFFGPGTRLTVL.

This chain joins TRBV7-9 and TRBJ2-2; perhaps TRBD2 as D (5 bases). Germline V CDR1 and CDR2: SEHNR, FQNEAQ (reference sequence). Between the trimmed V and J ends, which lost 3 bases and 4 bases, there was a span of 15 bases. The CDR3 spans 16 residues. CDR3 bases: TGTGCCAGCAGCTTCACATCGGGATTCCGCACCGGGGAGCTGTTTTTT. As protein: CASSFTSGFRTGELFF.